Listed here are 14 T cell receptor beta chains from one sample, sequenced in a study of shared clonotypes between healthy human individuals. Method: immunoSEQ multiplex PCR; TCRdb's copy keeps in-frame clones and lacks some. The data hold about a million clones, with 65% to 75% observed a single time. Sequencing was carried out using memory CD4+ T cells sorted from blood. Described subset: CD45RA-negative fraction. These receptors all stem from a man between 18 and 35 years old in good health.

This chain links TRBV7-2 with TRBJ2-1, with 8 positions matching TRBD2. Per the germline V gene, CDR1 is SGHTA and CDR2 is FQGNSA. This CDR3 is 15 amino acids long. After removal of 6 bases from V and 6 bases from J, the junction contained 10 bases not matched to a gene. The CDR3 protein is CASSFRGGALNEQFF. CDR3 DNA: TGTGCCAGCAGTTTCCGGGGGGGAGCCCTCAATGAGCAGTTCTTC. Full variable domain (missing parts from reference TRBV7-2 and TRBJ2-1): GAGVSQSPSNKVTEKGKDVELRCDPISGHTALYWYRQSLGQGLEFLIYFQGNSAPDKSGLPSDRFSAERTGGSVSTLTIQRTQQEDSAVYLCASSFRGGALNEQFFGPGTRLTVL.

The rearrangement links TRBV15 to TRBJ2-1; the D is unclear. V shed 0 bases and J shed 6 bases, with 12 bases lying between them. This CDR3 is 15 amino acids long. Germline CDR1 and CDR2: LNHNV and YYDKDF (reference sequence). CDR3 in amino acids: CATSRDRATFNEQFF. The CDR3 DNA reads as TGTGCCACCAGCAGAGATCGGGCGACCTTCAATGAGCAGTTCTTC.

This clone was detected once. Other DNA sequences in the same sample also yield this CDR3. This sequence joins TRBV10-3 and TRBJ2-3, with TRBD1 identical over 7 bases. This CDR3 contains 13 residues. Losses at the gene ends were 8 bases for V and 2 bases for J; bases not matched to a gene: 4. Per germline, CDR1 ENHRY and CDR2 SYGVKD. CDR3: CAISTGFTDTQYF. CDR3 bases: TGTGCCATCTCGACAGGGTTCACAGATACGCAGTATTTT.

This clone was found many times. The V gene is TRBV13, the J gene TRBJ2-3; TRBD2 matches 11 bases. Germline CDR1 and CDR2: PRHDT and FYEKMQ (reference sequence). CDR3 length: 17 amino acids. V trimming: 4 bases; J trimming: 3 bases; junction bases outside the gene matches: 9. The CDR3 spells CASSWLAGGPGTDTQYF. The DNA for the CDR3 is TGTGCCAGCAGCTGGTTAGCGGGAGGGCCTGGGACAGATACGCAGTATTTT.

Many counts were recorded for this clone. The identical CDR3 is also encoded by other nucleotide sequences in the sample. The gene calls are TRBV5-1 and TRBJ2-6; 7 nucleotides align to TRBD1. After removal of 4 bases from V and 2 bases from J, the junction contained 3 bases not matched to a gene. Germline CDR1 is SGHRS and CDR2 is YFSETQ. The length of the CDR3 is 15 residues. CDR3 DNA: TGCGCCAGCAGCCTAGACAGGGCTGGGGCCAACGTCCTGACTTTC. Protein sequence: CASSLDRAGANVLTF.

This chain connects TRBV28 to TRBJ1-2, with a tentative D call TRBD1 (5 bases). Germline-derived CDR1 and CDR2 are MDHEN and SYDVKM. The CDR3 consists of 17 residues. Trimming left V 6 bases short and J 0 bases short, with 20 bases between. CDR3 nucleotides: TGTGCCAGCAGCCTATCCGCCGGGACGGAAGCTAACTATGGCTACACCTTC. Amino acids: CASSLSAGTEANYGYTF.

CDR3 amino acids: CASSPTSGRAPGELFF. Here the CDR3 DNA reads TGTGCCAGCAGCCCAACTAGCGGGAGGGCCCCCGGGGAGCTGTTTTTT. The rearrangement joins TRBV11-3 to TRBJ2-2; 13 positions agree with TRBD2. With 5 bases clipped from V and 6 bases from J, the junction kept 6 bases outside the gene matches. There are 16 residues in the CDR3. CDR1 and CDR2 from the germline V gene are SGHNT and YENEEA. The whole variable domain, filled in from reference TRBV11-3 and TRBJ2-2, reads EAGVVQSPRYKIIEKKQPVAFWCNPISGHNTLYWYLQNLGQGPELLIRYENEEAVDDSQLPKDRFSAERLKGVDSTLKIQPAELGDSAVYLCASSPTSGRAPGELFFGEGSRLTVL.

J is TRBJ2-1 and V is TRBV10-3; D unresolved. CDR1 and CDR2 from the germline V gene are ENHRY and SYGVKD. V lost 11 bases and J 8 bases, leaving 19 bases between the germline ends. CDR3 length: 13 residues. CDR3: CAVCSPPTYEQFF. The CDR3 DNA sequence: TGTGCCGTCTGCTCTCCCCCTACATATGAGCAGTTCTTC.

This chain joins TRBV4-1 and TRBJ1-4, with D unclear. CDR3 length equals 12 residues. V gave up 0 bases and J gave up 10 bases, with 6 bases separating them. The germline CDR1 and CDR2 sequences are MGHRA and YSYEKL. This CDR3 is CASSQEVGKLFF. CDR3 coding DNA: TGCGCCAGCAGCCAAGAAGTGGGAAAACTGTTTTTT.

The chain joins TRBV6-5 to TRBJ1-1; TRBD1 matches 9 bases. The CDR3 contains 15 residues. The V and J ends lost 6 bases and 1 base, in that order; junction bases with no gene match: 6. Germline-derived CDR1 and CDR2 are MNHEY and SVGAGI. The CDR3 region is CASSRRQGGNTEAFF. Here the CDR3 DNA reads TGTGCCAGCAGCCGGAGACAGGGGGGGAACACTGAAGCTTTCTTT.

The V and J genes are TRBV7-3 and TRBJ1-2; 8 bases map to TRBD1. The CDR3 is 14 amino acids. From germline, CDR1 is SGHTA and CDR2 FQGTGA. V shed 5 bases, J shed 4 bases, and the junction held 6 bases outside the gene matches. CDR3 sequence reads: CASSLGTGPYGYTF. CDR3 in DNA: TGTGCCAGCAGCCTCGGGACAGGACCCTATGGCTACACCTTC.

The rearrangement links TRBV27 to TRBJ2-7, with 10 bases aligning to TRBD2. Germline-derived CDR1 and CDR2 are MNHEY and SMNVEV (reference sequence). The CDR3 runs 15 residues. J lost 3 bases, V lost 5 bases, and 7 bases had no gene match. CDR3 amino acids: CASSALGLAIYEQYF. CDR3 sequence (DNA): TGTGCCAGCAGTGCTCTGGGACTAGCGATCTACGAGCAGTACTTC.

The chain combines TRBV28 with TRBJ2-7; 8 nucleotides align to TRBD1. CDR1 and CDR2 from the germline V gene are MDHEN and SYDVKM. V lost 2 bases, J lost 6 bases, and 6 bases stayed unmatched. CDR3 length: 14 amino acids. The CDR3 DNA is TGTGCCAGCAGTTTAGACAGGGGAAGCTCCGAGCAGTACTTC. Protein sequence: CASSLDRGSSEQYF.

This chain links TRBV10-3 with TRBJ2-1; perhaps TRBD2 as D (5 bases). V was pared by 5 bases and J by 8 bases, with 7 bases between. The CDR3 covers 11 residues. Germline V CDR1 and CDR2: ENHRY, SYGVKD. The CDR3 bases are TGTGCCATCAGTCCGGGGTATGAGCAGTTCTTC. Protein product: CAISPGYEQFF.